The 20 T cell receptor beta chains below were found in one sample sequenced in a study of human CD4 T cells and Enterobacteriaceae. Using immunoSEQ multiplex PCR, the repertoire was profiled, and TCRdb retains in-frame clones only, with some absent. Of 500 to 800 clones in the sample, 35% were seen once. FACS sorting after 6-7 days collected CFSE-low CD25+ ICOS+ proliferating activated T cells. Memory CD4+ T cells were CFSE-labeled and cultured 2:1 with antigen-pulsed autologous monocytes. The memory gate held CD4+ cells that were not CD45RA+CCR7+CD95- naive cells, over 95% pure. Sequences were obtained from bacteria-reactive CD4+ T cells grown in culture. Documented subset: CFSE-low proliferating memory CD4 T cells sorted after in vitro stimulation with a heat-inactivated bacterium or M. tuberculosis lysate. The receptors originated from a human donor in good health.

This clone has more than one count but fewer than ten. The CDR3 DNA sequence: TGTGCCAGCAGCGATGGACCCGTGGCAGATACGCAGTATTTT. Translated, it gives CASSDGPVADTQYF. The J gene is TRBJ2-3, the V gene TRBV7-3; D is undetermined. Trimming took off 5 bases at V and 4 bases at J, with 13 bases between the two ends. There are 14 residues in the CDR3. Germline-derived CDR1 and CDR2 are SGHTA and FQGTGA. Combining the CDR3 with reference TRBV7-3 and TRBJ2-3 gives the whole variable domain GAGVSQTPSNKVTEKGKYVELRCDPISGHTALYWYRQSLGQGPEFLIYFQGTGAADDSGLPNDRFFAVRPEGSVSTLKIQRTERGDSAVYLCASSDGPVADTQYFGPGTRLTVL.

This clone is deemed medium-sized. The rearrangement joins TRBV7-2 to TRBJ2-2, with unresolved D. The CDR3 has 15 residues. Germline CDR1 reads SGHTA; CDR2 reads FQGNSA. Trimming stripped 2 bases from V and 6 bases from J, with 13 bases between. CDR3 protein: CASSLIRWPPGELFF. In nucleotides, the CDR3 is TGTGCCAGCAGCTTAATCAGGTGGCCCCCCGGGGAGCTGTTTTTT.

The gene calls are TRBV10-3 and TRBJ1-5; D might be TRBD1 (6 bases). Per germline, CDR1 ENHRY and CDR2 SYGVKD. Trimming shortened V by 3 bases and J by 6 bases, and 12 bases separated the two germline ends. The CDR3 has 14 residues. CDR3 sequence: CAISDLTGFQPQHF. The CDR3, as DNA: TGTGCCATCAGTGACTTAACAGGGTTTCAGCCCCAGCATTTT.

This clone is medium-sized in the sample. V is TRBV5-1 and J is TRBJ2-7, with a possible D match to TRBD2 (5 bases). The V end was cut by 0 bases, the J end by 7 bases, with 11 bases between. Germline V CDR1 and CDR2: SGHRS, YFSETQ. The CDR3 contains 13 residues. CDR3: CASSLAGKREQYF. The CDR3 DNA sequence: TGCGCCAGCAGCTTGGCCGGGAAACGAGAGCAGTACTTC.

This clone is large. V usage is TRBV25-1 and J usage is TRBJ1-5; 7 nucleotides align to TRBD1. This CDR3 region has 14 residues. V lost 6 bases to trimming and J lost 5 bases; unmatched junction nucleotides: 7. In germline, CDR1 is MGHDK, CDR2 SYGVNS. CDR3 in amino acids: CASSQTGRDQPQHF. CDR3 in DNA: TGTGCCAGCAGCCAGACAGGGCGTGATCAGCCCCAGCATTTT.

The chain uses TRBV4-2 and TRBJ2-7, with a possible D match to TRBD2 (6 bases). The length of the CDR3 is 13 residues. Germline V CDR1 and CDR2: LGHNA, YNFKEQ. V shed 4 bases and J shed 2 bases, with 9 bases lying between them. CDR3 bases: TGTGCCAGCAGCCGGGGAGGAGCCTACGAGCAGTACTTC. Encoded protein: CASSRGGAYEQYF.

V usage is TRBV6-4 and J usage is TRBJ1-2, with D uncertain. The CDR3 loop spans 12 amino acids. Germline values: CDR1 MRHNA, CDR2 SNTAGT. V was pared by 8 bases and J by 4 bases, with 11 bases between. CDR3: CASHGKTYGYTF. The CDR3 DNA is TGTGCCAGCCACGGAAAGACCTATGGCTACACCTTC.

This clone was counted only a few times. A far larger clone is only one base removed, so a read error is likely. This sequence joins TRBV6-1 and TRBJ2-2; D is uncertain. This CDR3 comprises 13 residues. The V gene's germline CDR1 is MNHNS and CDR2 SASEGT. The V end was cut by 3 bases, the J end by 1 base, with 3 bases between. As DNA, the CDR3 is TGTGCCAGCAGTGACGGGAACACCGGGGAGCTGTTTTTT. Its translation: CASSDGNTGELFF.

This clone turned up a few times. The rearrangement uses TRBV28 and TRBJ1-1; 8 bases align to TRBD1. V lost 2 bases, J lost 4 bases, and 9 bases stayed unmatched. There are 16 residues in the CDR3. CDR1 is MDHEN and CDR2 is SYDVKM in the germline V gene. CDR3 sequence: CASSLLLNTGGTEAFF. The CDR3 DNA sequence: TGTGCCAGCAGTTTACTCTTAAATACAGGGGGCACTGAAGCTTTCTTT. Looking up the rest from reference TRBV28 and TRBJ1-1 gives the full variable domain: DVKVTQSSRYLVKRTGEKVFLECVQDMDHENMFWYRQDPGLGLRLIYFSYDVKMKEKGDIPEGYSVSREKKERFSLILESASTNQTSMYLCASSLLLNTGGTEAFFGQGTRLTVV.

The CDR3 DNA sequence: TGTGCCAGCAGCTTGGGACTAGCGGGAGGGATGGCGACCCAGTACTTC. This gives the protein CASSLGLAGGMATQYF. J is TRBJ2-5 and V is TRBV5-5, with 14 bases matching TRBD2. Per germline, CDR1 SGHKS and CDR2 YYEKEE (reference sequence). There are 16 residues in the CDR3. Unmatched junction bases numbered 5, after V lost 0 bases and J lost 7 bases.

The genes are TRBV7-2 and TRBJ2-1; D is uncertain. Trimming took off 5 bases at V and 5 bases at J, with 10 bases between the two ends. Germline lookup yields CDR1 SGHTA and CDR2 FQGNSA. The CDR3 sequence is 13 residues long. The CDR3 bases are TGTGCCAGCAGCCCGCGTGTGGACAATGAGCAGTTCTTC. Translating it yields CASSPRVDNEQFF.

Sample share makes this clone medium-sized. V usage is TRBV30 and J usage is TRBJ2-7; 7 bases line up with TRBD1. Trimming cost V 1 base and J 7 bases; bases outside gene matches: 7. Per germline, CDR1 GTSNPN and CDR2 SVGIG (reference sequence). The CDR3 loop spans 13 amino acids. CDR3 protein: CAWSGDRAREQYF. Written as DNA, the CDR3 is TGTGCCTGGAGTGGAGACAGGGCACGGGAGCAGTACTTC.

This sequence joins TRBV29-1 and TRBJ2-2; 9 positions agree with TRBD1. The CDR3 sequence is 15 residues long. V shed 0 bases, J shed 7 bases, and the junction held 6 bases outside the gene matches. Germline loops: CDR1 SQVTM, CDR2 ANQGSEA. The CDR3 bases are TGCAGCGTTGAAGAGACAGGGGGGATAGTCGGGGAGCTGTTTTTT. Amino acid sequence: CSVEETGGIVGELFF.

By proportion, this clone is large (0.1 to 1%). The CDR3 region is CASSPGQGTQETQYF. The CDR3 bases are TGTGCCAGCAGCCCTGGACAGGGGACCCAAGAGACCCAGTACTTC. This chain connects TRBV27 to TRBJ2-5; 9 bases agree with TRBD1. This CDR3 contains 15 residues. V was clipped by 6 bases and J by 1 base; unmatched bases: 6. The germline CDR1 and CDR2 sequences are MNHEY and SMNVEV (reference sequence).

This clone is categorized as medium-sized. V usage is TRBV30 and J usage is TRBJ2-1; 8 bases are a match to TRBD2. After removal of 7 bases from V and 7 bases from J, the junction contained 9 bases not matched to a gene. Germline CDR1 reads GTSNPN; CDR2 reads SVGIG (reference sequence). The CDR3 sequence is 13 residues long. CDR3 sequence: CALWRGVRNEQFF. The CDR3 DNA reads TGTGCCTTGTGGCGGGGGGTAAGGAATGAGCAGTTCTTC. The full variable domain, in which reference TRBV30 and TRBJ2-1 provide the parts outside the CDR3, is SQTIHQWPATLVQPVGSPLSLECTVEGTSNPNLYWYRQAAGRGLQLLFYSVGIGQISSEVPQNLSASRPQDRQFILSSKKLLLSDSGFYLCALWRGVRNEQFFGPGTRLTVL.

This rearrangement joins TRBV5-1 to TRBJ2-7; D may be TRBD1 (5 bases). Trimming cost V 1 base and J 4 bases, with 9 bases left between them. The CDR3 covers 13 residues. Germline CDR1 and CDR2: SGHRS and YFSETQ. The CDR3 nucleotides read TGCGCCAGCAGCTTGAGGCAGGGATACGAGCAGTACTTC. The encoded protein is CASSLRQGYEQYF.

The CDR3 DNA reads as TGTGCCAGCAGCAAAGACGGCCCGCCGGGACAGTCAACCTACGAGCAGTACTTC. Translating it yields CASSKDGPPGQSTYEQYF. V usage is TRBV21-1 and J usage is TRBJ2-7; the table names TRBD1, a call not compared with the DNA. TRBV21-1 is a pseudogene segment. CDR3 size: 18 residues.

In its sample, this clone was seen once. In DNA, the CDR3 is TGTGCCAGCAAAGAAGACTGGGAAGATACGCAGTATTTT. This encodes CASKEDWEDTQYF. This chain links TRBV6-5 with TRBJ2-3; D remains unclear. The CDR3 runs to 13 residues. The ends were cut back, 7 bases at V and 5 bases at J, with 13 bases in the middle. Germline V gives CDR1 MNHEY, CDR2 SVGAGI.

This sequence joins TRBV21-1 and TRBJ2-7; TRBD2 is taken as the D call from the table, unchecked against the DNA. TRBV21-1 has pseudogene status. The CDR3 is 15 residues long. The CDR3 is CASSKVAGASEEQYF. The CDR3 coding sequence is TGTGCCAGCAGCAAGGTAGCGGGCGCGAGCGAAGAGCAGTACTTC.

This chain connects TRBV30 to TRBJ2-5; D call uncertain. The germline CDR1 and CDR2 sequences are GTSNPN and SVGIG (reference sequence). V shed 2 bases and J shed 5 bases, with 12 bases lying between them. The CDR3 loop spans 13 amino acids. CDR3 protein: CAWSSNSRETQYF. The CDR3 DNA follows: TGTGCCTGGAGTAGTAACTCAAGGGAGACCCAGTACTTC.